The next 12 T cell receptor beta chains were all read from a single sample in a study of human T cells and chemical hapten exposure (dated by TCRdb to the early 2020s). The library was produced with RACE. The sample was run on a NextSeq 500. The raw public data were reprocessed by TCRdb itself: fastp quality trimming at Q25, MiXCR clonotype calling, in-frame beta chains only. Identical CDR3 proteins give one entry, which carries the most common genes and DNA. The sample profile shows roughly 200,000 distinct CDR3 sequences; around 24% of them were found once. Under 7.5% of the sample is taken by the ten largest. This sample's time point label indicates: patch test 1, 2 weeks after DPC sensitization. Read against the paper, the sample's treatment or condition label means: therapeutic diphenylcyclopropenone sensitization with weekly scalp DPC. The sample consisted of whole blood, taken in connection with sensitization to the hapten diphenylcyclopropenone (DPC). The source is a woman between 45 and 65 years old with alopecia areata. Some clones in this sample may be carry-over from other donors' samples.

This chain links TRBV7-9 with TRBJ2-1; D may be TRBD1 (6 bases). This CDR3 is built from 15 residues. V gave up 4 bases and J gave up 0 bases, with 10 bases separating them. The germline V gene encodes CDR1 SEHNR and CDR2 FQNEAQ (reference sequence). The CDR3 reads CASSSTGVSYNEQFF. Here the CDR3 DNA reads TGTGCCAGCAGCTCGACAGGCGTCTCCTACAATGAGCAGTTCTTC.

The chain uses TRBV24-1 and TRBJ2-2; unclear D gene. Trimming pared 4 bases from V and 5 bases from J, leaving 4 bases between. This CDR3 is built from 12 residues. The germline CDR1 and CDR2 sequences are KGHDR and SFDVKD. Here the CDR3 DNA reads TGTGCCACCAGTGAGTCGACCGGGGAGCTGTTTTTT. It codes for CATSESTGELFF.

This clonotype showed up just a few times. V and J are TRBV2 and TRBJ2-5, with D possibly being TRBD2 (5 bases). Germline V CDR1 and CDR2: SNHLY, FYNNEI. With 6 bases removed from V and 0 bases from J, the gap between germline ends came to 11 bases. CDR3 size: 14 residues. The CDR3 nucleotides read TGTGCCAGCAGGGCCCGAGGGCACCAAGAGACCCAGTACTTC. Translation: CASRARGHQETQYF.

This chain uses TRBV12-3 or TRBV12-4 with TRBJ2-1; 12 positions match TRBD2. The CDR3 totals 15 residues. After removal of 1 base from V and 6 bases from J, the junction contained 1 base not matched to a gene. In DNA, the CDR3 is TGTGCCAGCAGTTTAGAACTAGCGGGAGGCAATGAGCAGTTCTTC. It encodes CASSLELAGGNEQFF.

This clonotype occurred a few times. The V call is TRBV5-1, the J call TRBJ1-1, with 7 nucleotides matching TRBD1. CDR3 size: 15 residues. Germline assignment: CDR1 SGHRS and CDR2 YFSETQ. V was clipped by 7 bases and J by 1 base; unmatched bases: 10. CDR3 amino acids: CASWDSLLPNTEAFF. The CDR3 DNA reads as TGCGCCAGCTGGGACAGTTTGCTTCCGAACACTGAAGCTTTCTTT.

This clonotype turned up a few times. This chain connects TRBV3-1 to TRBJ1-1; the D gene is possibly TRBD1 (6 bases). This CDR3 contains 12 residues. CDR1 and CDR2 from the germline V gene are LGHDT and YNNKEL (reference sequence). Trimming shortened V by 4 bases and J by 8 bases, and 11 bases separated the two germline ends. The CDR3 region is CASSRTAREAFF. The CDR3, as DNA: TGTGCCAGCAGCCGGACAGCGCGAGAAGCTTTCTTT.

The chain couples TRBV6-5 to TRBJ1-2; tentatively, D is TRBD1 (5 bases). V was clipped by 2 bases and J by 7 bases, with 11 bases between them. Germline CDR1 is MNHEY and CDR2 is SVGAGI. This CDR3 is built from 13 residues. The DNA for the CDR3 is TGTGCCAGCAGTTACGGGCAAGGGGTTGGCTACACCTTC. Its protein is CASSYGQGVGYTF.

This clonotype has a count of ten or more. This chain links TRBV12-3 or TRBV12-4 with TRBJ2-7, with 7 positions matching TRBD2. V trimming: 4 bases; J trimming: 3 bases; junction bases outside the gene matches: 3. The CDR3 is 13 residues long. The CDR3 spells CASSSGGSYEQYF. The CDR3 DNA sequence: TGTGCCAGCAGTTCGGGCGGGAGCTACGAGCAGTACTTC.

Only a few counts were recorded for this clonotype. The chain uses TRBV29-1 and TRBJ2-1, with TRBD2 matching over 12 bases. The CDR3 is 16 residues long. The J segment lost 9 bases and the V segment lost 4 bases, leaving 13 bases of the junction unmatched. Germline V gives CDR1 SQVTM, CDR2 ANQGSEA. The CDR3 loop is CSVVVGLAGGSGEQFF. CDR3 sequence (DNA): TGCAGCGTTGTCGTTGGGCTAGCGGGAGGGTCGGGTGAGCAGTTCTTC.

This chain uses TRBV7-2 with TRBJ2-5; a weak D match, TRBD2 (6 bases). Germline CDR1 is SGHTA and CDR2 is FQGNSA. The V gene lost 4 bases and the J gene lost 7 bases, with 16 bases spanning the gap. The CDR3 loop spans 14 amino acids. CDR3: CASSYTGTAVTQYF. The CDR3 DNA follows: TGTGCCAGCAGCTACACCGGGACTGCGGTGACCCAGTACTTC.

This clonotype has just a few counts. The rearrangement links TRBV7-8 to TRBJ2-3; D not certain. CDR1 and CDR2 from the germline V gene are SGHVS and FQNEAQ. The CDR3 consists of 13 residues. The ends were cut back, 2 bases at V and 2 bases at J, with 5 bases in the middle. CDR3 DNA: TGTGCCAGCAGCTTAATGGACACAGATACGCAGTATTTT. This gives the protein CASSLMDTDTQYF. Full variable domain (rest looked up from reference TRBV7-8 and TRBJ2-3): GAGVSQSPRYKVAKRGQDVALRCDPISGHVSLFWYQQALGQGPEFLTYFQNEAQLDKSGLPSDRFFAERPEGSVSTLKIQRTQQEDSAVYLCASSLMDTDTQYFGPGTRLTVL.

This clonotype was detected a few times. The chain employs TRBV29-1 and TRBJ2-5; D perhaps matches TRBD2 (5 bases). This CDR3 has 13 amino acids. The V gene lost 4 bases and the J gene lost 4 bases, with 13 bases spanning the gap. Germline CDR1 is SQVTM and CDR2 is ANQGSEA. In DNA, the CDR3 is TGCAGCGTTGGGCAAGGACTCATAGAGACCCAGTACTTC. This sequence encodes CSVGQGLIETQYF. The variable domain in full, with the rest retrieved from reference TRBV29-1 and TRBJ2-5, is SAVISQKPSRDICQRGTSLTIQCQVDSQVTMMFWYRQQPGQSLTLIATANQGSEATYESGFVIDKFPISRPNLTFSTLTVSNMSPEDSSIYLCSVGQGLIETQYFGPGTRLLVL.